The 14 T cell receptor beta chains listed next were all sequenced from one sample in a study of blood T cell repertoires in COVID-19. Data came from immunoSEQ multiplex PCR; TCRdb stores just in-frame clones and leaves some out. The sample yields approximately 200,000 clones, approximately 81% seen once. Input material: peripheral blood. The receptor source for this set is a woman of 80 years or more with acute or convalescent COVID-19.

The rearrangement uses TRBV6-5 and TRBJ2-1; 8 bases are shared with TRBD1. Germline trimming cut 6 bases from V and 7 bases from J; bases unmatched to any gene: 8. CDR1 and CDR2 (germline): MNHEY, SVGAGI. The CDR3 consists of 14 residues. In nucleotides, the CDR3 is TGTGCCAGCAGCATACAGGGGGAGGTAAATGAGCAGTTCTTC. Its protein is CASSIQGEVNEQFF.

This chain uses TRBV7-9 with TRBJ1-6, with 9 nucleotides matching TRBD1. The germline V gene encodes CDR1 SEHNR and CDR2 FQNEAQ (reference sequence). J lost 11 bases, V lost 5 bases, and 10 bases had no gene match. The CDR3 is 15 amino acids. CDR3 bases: TGTGCCAGCAGCCCATGGTCAGGGACAGGGACACCCCTCCACTTT. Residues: CASSPWSGTGTPLHF.

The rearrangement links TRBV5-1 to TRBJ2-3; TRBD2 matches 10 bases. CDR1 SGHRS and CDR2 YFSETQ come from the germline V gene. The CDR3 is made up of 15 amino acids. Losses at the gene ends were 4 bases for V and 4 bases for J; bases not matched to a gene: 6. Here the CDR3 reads CASSLSGGASDTQYF. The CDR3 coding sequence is TGCGCCAGCAGCCTCAGCGGGGGGGCCTCAGATACGCAGTATTTT.

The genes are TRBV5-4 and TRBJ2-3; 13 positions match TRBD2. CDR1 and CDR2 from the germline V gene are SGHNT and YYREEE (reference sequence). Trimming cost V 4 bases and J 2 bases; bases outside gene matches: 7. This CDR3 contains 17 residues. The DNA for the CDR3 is TGTGCCAGCAGCGGTGGGACTAGCGGGGAGATCACAGATACGCAGTATTTT. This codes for CASSGGTSGEITDTQYF.

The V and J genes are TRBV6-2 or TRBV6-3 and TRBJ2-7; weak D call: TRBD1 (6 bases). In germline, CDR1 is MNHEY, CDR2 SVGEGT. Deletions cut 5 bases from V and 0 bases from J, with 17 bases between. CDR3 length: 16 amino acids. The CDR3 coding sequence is TGTGCCAGCAGTACCCCCAGGCACAGGGTCTCCTACGAGCAGTACTTC. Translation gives CASSTPRHRVSYEQYF.

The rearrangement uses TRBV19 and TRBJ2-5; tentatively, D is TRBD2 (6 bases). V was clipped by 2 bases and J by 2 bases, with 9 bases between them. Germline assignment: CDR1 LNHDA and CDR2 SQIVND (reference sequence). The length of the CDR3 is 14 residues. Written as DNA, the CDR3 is TGTGCCAGTAGTATAACTAGCTTACAAGAGACCCAGTACTTC. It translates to CASSITSLQETQYF.

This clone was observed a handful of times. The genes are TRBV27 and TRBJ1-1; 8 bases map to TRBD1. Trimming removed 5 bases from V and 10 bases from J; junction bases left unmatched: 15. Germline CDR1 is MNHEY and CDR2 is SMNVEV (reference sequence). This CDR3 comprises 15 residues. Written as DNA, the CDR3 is TGTGCCAGCAGTCGTGGGACAGGTCGAGTGTTTTTAGCTTTCTTT. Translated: CASSRGTGRVFLAFF.

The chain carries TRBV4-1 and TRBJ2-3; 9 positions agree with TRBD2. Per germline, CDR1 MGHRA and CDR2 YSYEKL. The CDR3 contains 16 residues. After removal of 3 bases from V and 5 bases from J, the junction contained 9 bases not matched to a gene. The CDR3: CASSHLQAGGGDTQYF. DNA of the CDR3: TGCGCCAGCAGCCACCTCCAAGCGGGGGGTGGAGATACGCAGTATTTT.

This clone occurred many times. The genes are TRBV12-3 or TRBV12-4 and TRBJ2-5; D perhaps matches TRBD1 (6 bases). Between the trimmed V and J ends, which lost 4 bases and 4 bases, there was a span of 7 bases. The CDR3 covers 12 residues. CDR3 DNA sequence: TGTGCCAGCAGTTGGGGGCCAGAGACCCAGTACTTC. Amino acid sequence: CASSWGPETQYF.

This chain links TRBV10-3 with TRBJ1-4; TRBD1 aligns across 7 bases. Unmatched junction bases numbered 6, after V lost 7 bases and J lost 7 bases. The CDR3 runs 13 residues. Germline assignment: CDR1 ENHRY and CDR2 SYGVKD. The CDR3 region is CAIKGAQGEKLFF. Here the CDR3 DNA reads TGTGCCATCAAGGGGGCGCAGGGTGAAAAACTGTTTTTT.

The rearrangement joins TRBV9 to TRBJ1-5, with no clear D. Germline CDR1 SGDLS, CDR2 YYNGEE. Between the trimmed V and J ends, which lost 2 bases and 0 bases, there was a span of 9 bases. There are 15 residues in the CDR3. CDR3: CASSVSPNSNQPQHF. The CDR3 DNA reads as TGTGCCAGCAGCGTGAGCCCTAATAGCAATCAGCCCCAGCATTTT.

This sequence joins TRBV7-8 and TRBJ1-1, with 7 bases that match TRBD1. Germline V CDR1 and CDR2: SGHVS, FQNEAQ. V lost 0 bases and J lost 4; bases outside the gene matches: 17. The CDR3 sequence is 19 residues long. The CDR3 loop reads CASSLADSPRQGVGTEAFF. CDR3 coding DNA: TGTGCCAGCAGCTTAGCGGACTCCCCCCGGCAGGGGGTAGGCACTGAAGCTTTCTTT.

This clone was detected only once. The CDR3 spells CASTLRTGEDGTQYF. DNA for the CDR3: TGTGCCAGCACCCTCCGGACAGGGGAGGATGGGACCCAGTACTTC. The chain joins TRBV2 to TRBJ2-5; 9 nucleotides align to TRBD1. The V and J ends lost 7 bases and 7 bases, in that order; junction bases with no gene match: 13. Germline CDR1 and CDR2: SNHLY and FYNNEI. CDR3 size: 15 residues.

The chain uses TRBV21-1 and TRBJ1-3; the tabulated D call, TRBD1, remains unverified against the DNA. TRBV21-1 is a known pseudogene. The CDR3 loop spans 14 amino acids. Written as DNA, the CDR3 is TGTGCCAGCAGCACACTGTCCCAGGAAAACACCATATATTTT. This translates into CASSTLSQENTIYF.